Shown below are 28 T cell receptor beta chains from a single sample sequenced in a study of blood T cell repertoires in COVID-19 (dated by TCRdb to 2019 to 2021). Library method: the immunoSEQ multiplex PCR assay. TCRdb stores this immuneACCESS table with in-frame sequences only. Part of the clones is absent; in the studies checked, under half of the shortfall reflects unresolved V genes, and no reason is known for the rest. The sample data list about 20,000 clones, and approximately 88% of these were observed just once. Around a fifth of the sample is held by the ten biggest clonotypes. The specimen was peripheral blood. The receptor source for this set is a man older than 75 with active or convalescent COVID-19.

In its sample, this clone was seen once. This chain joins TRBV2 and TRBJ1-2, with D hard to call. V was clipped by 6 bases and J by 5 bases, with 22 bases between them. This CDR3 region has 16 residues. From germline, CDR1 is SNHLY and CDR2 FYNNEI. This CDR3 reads CASSSTWVQLKYGYTF. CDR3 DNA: TGTGCCAGCAGCTCAACCTGGGTACAGCTTAAGTATGGCTACACCTTC.

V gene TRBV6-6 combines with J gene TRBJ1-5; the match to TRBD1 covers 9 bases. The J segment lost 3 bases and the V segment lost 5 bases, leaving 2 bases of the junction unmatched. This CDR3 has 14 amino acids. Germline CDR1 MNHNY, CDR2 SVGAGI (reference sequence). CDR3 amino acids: CASSRDRDNQPQHF. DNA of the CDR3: TGTGCCAGCAGTAGGGACAGGGACAATCAGCCCCAGCATTTT.

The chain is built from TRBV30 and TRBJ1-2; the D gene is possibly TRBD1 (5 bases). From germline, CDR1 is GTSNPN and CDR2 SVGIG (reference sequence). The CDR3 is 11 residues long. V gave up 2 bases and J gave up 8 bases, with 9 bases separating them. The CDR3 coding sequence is TGTGCCTGGAGTAGGGGCGGAGGCTACACCTTC. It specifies CAWSRGGGYTF.

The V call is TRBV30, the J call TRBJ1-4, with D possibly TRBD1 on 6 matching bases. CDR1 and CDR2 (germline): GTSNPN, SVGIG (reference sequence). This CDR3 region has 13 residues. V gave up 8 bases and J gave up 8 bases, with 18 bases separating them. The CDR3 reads CARRPGGQEKLFF. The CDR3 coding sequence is TGTGCCCGAAGACCGGGGGGCCAAGAAAAACTGTTTTTT.

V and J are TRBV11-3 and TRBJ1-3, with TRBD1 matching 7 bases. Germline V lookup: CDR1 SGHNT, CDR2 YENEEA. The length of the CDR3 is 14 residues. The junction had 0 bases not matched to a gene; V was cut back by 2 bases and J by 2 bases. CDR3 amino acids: CASSLTGAGNTIYF. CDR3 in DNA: TGTGCCAGCAGCTTAACAGGGGCTGGAAACACCATATATTTT. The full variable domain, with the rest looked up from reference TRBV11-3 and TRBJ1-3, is EAGVVQSPRYKIIEKKQPVAFWCNPISGHNTLYWYLQNLGQGPELLIRYENEEAVDDSQLPKDRFSAERLKGVDSTLKIQPAELGDSAVYLCASSLTGAGNTIYFGEGSWLTVV.

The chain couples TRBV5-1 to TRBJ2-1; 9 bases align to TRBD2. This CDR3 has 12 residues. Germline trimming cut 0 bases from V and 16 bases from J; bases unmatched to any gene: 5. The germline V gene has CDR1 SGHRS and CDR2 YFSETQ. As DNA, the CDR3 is TGCGCCAGCAGCTTGGAGGCGGGGGGGATTTTCTTC. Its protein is CASSLEAGGIFF.

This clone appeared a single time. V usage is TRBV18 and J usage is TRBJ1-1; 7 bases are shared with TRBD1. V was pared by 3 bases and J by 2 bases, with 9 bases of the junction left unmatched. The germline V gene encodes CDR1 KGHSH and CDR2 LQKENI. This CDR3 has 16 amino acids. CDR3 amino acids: CASSPNDRDRNTEAFF. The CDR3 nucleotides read TGTGCCAGCTCACCCAACGACAGGGACCGTAACACTGAAGCTTTCTTT. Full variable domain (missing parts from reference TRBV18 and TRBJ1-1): NAGVMQNPRHLVRRRGQEARLRCSPMKGHSHVYWYRQLPEEGLKFMVYLQKENIIDESGMPKERFSAEFPKEGPSILRIQQVVRGDSAAYFCASSPNDRDRNTEAFFGQGTRLTVV.

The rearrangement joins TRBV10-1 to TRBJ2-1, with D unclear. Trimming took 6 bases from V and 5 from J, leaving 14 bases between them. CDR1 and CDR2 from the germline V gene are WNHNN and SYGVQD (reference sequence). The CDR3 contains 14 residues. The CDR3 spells CASSWSLENNEQFF. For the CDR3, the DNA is TGCGCCAGCAGCTGGTCTCTCGAGAACAATGAGCAGTTCTTC.

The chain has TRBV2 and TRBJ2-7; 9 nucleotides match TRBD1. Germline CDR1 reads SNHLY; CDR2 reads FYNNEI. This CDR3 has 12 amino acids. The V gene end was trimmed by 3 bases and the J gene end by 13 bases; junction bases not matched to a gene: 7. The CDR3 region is CASSEQGQGDYF. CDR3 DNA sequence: TGTGCCAGCAGTGAGCAGGGACAGGGTGACTACTTC.

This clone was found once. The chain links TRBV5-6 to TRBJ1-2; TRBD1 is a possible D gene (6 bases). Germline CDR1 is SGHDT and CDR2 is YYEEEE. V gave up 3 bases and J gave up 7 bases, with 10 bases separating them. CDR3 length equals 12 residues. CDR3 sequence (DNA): TGTGCCAGCAGCTATCGGGGGGCTGGCTACACCTTC. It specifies CASSYRGAGYTF.

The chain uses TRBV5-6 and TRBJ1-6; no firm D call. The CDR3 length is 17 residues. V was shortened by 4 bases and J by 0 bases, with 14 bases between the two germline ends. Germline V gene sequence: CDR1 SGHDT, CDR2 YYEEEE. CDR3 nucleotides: TGTGCCAGCAGCATGGGCCCCTATAGCTCCTATAATTCACCCCTCCACTTT. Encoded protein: CASSMGPYSSYNSPLHF. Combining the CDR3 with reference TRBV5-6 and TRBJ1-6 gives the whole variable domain DAGVTQSPTHLIKTRGQQVTLRCSPKSGHDTVSWYQQALGQGPQFIFQYYEEEERQRGNFPDRFSGHQFPNYSSELNVNALLLGDSALYLCASSMGPYSSYNSPLHFGNGTRLTVT.

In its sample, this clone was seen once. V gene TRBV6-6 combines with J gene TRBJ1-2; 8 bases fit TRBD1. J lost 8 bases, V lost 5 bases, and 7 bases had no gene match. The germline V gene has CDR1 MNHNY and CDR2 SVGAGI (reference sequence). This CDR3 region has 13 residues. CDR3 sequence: CASSIGTGVGYTF. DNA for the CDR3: TGTGCCAGCAGTATCGGGACAGGCGTAGGCTACACCTTC.

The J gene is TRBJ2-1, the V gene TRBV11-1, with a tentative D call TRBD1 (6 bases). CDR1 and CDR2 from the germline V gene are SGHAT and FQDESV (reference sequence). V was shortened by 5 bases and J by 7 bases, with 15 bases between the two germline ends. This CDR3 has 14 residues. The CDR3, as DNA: TGTGCCAGCAGCCAGCGAAACAGGGAAAATGAGCAGTTCTTC. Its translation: CASSQRNRENEQFF.

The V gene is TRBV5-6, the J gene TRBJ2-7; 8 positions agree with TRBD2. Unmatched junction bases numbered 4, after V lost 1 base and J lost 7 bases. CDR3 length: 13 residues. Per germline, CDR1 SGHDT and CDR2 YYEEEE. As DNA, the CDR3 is TGTGCCAGCAGCTTGACGGGAGGGCATGAGCAGTACTTC. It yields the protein CASSLTGGHEQYF.

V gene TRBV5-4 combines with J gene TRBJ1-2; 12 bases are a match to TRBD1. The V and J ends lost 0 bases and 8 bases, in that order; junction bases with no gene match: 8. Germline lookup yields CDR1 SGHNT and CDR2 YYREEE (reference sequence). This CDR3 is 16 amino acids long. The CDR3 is CASSLVGTGGARGYTF. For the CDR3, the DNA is TGTGCCAGCAGCTTGGTGGGGACAGGGGGCGCGAGGGGCTACACCTTC.

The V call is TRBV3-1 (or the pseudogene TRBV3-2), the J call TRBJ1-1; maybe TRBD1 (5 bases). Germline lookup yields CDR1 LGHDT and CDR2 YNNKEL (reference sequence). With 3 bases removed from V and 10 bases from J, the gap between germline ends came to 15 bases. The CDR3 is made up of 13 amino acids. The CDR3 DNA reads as TGTGCCAGCAGCCAGGGACTCCGAGTGTTAGCTTTCTTT. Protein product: CASSQGLRVLAFF.

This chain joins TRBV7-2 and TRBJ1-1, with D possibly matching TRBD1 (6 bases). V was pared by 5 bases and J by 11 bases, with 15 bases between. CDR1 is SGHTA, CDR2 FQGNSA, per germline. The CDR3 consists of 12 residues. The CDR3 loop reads CASSRGQLSAFF. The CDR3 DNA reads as TGTGCCAGCAGCCGTGGACAGCTGTCGGCTTTCTTT.

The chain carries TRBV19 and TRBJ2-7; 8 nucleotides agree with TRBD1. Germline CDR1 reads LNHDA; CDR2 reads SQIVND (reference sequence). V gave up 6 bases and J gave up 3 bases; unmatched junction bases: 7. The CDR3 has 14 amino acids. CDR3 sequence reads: CASRRQGTFYEQYF. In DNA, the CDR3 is TGTGCCAGTAGGAGACAGGGGACCTTCTACGAGCAGTACTTC.

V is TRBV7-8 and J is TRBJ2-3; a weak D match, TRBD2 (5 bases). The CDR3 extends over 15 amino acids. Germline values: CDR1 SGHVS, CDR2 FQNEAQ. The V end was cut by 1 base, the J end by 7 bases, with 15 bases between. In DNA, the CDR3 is TGTGCCAGCAGCTTAGAGTCTATACCGGGGAATACGCAGTATTTT. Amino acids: CASSLESIPGNTQYF.

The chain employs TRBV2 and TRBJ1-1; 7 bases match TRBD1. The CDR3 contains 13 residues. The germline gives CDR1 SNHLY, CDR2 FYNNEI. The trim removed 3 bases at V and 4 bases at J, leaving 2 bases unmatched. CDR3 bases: TGTGCCAGCAGTGAGGAGGGGGCCACTGAAGCTTTCTTT. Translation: CASSEEGATEAFF.

CDR3 DNA: TGTGCCACCAGTGAGCCACAGGGGATGGGCACAGATACGCAGTATTTT. This sequence encodes CATSEPQGMGTDTQYF. The V and J genes are TRBV24-1 and TRBJ2-3, with TRBD1 matching 7 bases. This CDR3 has 16 residues. CDR1 and CDR2 (germline): KGHDR, SFDVKD. V dropped 4 bases and J dropped 1; count of bases not matched to a gene: 7.

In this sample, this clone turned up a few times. The CDR3 coding sequence is TGTGCCAGCAGCTTAAGGACAGGGATAACTGAAGCTTTCTTT. Its protein is CASSLRTGITEAFF. The V and J genes are TRBV13 and TRBJ1-1; 8 bases are a match to TRBD1. The CDR3 is 14 residues long. The J segment lost 5 bases and the V segment lost 2 bases, leaving 4 bases of the junction unmatched. The germline V gene encodes CDR1 PRHDT and CDR2 FYEKMQ (reference sequence).

The CDR3 spells CAIRDRQNTEAFF. The DNA for the CDR3 is TGTGCCATCAGGGATCGACAGAACACTGAAGCTTTCTTT. The genes are TRBV10-3 and TRBJ1-1; D uncertain. The germline V gene has CDR1 ENHRY and CDR2 SYGVKD. Trimming removed 6 bases from V and 1 base from J, with 9 bases in between. The CDR3 is made up of 13 amino acids.

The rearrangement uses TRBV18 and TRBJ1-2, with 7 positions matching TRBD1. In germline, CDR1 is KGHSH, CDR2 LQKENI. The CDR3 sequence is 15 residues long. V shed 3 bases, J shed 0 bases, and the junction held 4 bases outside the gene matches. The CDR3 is CASSPWDRSNYGYTF. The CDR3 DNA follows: TGTGCCAGCTCACCGTGGGACAGATCTAACTATGGCTACACCTTC.

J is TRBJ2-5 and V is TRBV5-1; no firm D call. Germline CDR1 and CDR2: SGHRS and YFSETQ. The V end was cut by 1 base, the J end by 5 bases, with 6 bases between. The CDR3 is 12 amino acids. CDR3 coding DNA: TGCGCCAGCAGCTTGTCCCGGGAGACCCAGTACTTC. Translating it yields CASSLSRETQYF.

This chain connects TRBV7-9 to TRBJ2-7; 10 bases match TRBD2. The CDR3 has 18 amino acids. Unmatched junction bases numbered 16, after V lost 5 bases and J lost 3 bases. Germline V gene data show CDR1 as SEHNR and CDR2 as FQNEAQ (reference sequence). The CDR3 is CASSPSGRAAESIYEQYF. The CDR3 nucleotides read TGTGCCAGCAGCCCGAGCGGGAGGGCCGCGGAATCCATCTACGAGCAGTACTTC.

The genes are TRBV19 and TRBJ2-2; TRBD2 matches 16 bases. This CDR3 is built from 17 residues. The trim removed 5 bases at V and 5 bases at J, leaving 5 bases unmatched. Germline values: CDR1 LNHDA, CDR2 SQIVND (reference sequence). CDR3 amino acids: CASSGGTSGRVTGELFF. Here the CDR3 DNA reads TGTGCCAGTAGTGGAGGGACTAGCGGGAGGGTGACCGGGGAGCTGTTTTTT.

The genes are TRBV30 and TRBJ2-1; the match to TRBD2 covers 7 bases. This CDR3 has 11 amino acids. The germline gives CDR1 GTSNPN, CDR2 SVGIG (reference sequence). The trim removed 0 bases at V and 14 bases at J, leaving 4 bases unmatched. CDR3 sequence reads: CAWSVLAAEFF. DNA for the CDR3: TGTGCCTGGAGTGTCCTAGCGGCGGAGTTCTTC.